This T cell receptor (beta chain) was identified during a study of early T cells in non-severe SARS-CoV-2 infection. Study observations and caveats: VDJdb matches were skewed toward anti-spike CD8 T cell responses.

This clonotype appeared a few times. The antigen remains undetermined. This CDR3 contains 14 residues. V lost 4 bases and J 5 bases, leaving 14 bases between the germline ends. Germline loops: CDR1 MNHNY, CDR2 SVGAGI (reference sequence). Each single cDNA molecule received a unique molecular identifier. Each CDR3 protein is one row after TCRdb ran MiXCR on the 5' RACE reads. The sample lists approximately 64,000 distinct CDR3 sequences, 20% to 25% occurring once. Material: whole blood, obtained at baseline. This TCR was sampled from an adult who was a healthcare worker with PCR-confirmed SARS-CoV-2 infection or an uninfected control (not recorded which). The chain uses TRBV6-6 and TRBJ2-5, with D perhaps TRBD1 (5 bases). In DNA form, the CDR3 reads TGTGCCAGCAGTTCCCCGGGTTCAGGGGAGACCCAGTACTTC. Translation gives CASSSPGSGETQYF.